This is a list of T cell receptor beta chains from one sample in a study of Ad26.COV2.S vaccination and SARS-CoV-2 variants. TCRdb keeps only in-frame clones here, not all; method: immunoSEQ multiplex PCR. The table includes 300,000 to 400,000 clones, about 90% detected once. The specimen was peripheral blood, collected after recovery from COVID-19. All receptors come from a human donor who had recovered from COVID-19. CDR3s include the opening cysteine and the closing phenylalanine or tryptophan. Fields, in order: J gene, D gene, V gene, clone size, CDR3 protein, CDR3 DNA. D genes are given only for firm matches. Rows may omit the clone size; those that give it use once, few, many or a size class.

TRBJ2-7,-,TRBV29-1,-,CSVEEGRGSYEQYF,TGCAGCGTTGAAGAAGGCAGGGGATCCTACGAGCAGTACTTC
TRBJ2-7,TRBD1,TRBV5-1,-,CASYGGQGAAYEQYF,TGCGCCTCCTATGGGGGCCAGGGGGCTGCCTACGAGCAGTACTTC
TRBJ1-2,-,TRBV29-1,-,CSVDRQEYGYTF,TGCAGCGTTGACCGACAGGAATATGGCTACACCTTC
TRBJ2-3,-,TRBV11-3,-,CASSLDGSTDTQYF,TGTGCCAGCAGCTTAGACGGAAGCACAGATACGCAGTATTTT
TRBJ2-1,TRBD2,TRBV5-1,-,CASSLSLTSGANEQFF,TGCGCCAGCAGCTTATCCCTGACTAGCGGGGCTAATGAGCAGTTCTTC
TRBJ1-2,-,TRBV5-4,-,CASSFRGALYGYTF,TGTGCCAGCAGCTTTCGGGGTGCGCTCTATGGCTACACCTTC
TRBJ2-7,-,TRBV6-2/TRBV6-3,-,CASSFVTYEQYF,TGTGCCAGCAGTTTCGTCACCTACGAGCAGTACTTC
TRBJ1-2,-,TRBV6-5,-,CASSSQGGSAVYGYTF,TGTGCCAGCAGTTCACAAGGGGGTAGCGCCGTATATGGCTACACCTTC
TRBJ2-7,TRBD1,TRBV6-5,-,CASSFQDRAEQYF,TGTGCCAGCAGTTTTCAGGACAGGGCTGAGCAGTACTTC
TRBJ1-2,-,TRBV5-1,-,CASSSTGSGYTF,TGCGCCAGCAGCTCAACAGGGAGTGGCTACACCTTC
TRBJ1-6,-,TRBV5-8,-,CASSQGRSSYNSPLHF,TGTGCCAGCAGCCAGGGACGGAGCTCCTATAATTCACCCCTCCACTTT
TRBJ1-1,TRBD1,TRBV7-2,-,CASSTQGDTEAFF,TGTGCCAGCAGCACTCAGGGGGACACTGAAGCTTTCTTT
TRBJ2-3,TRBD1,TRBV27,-,CASSPRQGAEDTQYF,TGTGCCAGCAGTCCCAGACAGGGGGCTGAAGATACGCAGTATTTT
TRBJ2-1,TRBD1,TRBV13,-,CASSPPWGQELDEQFF,TGTGCCAGCAGCCCCCCTTGGGGACAGGAATTGGATGAGCAGTTCTTC
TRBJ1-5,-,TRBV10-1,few,CASSRDTNQPQHF,TGCGCCAGCTCCCGAGACACAAATCAGCCCCAGCATTTT
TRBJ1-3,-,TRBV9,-,CASSGLGGPGNTIYF,TGTGCCAGCAGCGGGTTGGGGGGTCCTGGAAACACCATATATTTT
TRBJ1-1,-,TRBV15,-,CATSSQGNTEAFF,TGTGCCACCAGCAGTCAGGGGAACACTGAAGCTTTCTTT
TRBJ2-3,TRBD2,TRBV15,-,CATSRGNRLAGLTDTQYF,TGTGCCACCAGCAGAGGGAATCGACTAGCGGGGCTCACAGATACGCAGTATTTT
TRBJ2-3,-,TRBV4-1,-,CASSQDRTQYF,TGCGCCAGCAGCCAAGATAGAACGCAGTATTTT
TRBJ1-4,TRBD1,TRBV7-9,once,CASSVGQGREKLFF,TGTGCCAGCAGCGTAGGACAGGGTCGGGAAAAACTGTTTTTT
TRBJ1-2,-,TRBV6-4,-,CASSDSMGGGYTF,TGTGCCAGCAGTGACTCAATGGGGGGTGGCTACACCTTC
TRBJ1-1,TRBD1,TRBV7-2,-,CASSWGRGPEAFF,TGTGCCAGCAGCTGGGGGAGGGGGCCTGAAGCTTTCTTT
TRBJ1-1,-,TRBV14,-,CASSQVGGFAEAFF,TGTGCCAGCAGCCAAGTCGGGGGTTTTGCTGAAGCTTTCTTT
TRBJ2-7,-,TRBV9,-,CASSKGSYEQYF,TGTGCCAGCAGCAAGGGATCCTACGAGCAGTACTTC
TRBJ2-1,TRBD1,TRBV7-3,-,CASSPRGGRDEQFF,TGTGCCAGCAGCCCCCGAGGGGGCCGCGATGAGCAGTTCTTC
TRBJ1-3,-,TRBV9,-,CASLPGSLRNTIYF,TGTGCCAGTCTCCCAGGGAGTCTTAGGAACACCATATATTTT
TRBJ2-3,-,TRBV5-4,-,CASSPRGEVPTDTQYF,TGTGCCAGCAGCCCAAGAGGGGAGGTCCCCACAGATACGCAGTATTTT
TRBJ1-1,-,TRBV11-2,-,CASSLDGQTNTEAFF,TGTGCCAGCAGCTTAGACGGACAGACGAACACTGAAGCTTTCTTT
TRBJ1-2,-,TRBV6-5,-,CASSYGGAGSYGYTF,TGTGCCAGCAGTTACGGGGGGGCAGGTAGCTATGGCTACACCTTC
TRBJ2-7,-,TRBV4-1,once,CASSQDNTYSSYEQYF,TGCGCCAGCAGCCAAGATAACACCTACAGCTCCTACGAGCAGTACTTC
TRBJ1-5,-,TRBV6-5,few,CASSTRTDLRQPQHF,TGTGCCAGCAGTACCCGGACAGATCTGAGGCAGCCCCAGCATTTT
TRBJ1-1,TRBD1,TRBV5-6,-,CASSVIQGAVLDTEAFF,TGTGCCAGCAGCGTAATACAGGGGGCAGTATTAGACACTGAAGCTTTCTTT
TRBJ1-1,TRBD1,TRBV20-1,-,CSASPDGTGSQAFF,TGCAGTGCTAGTCCGGACGGGACAGGGAGCCAAGCTTTCTTT
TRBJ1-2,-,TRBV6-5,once,CASIWTASNYGYTF,TGTGCCAGCATTTGGACAGCATCTAACTATGGCTACACCTTC
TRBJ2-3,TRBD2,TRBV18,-,CASSRLARADTQYF,TGTGCCAGCTCACGACTAGCTCGAGCAGATACGCAGTATTTT
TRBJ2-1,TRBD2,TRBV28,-,CASSLVGTSPIEQFF,TGTGCCAGCAGTTTGGTCGGGACTAGTCCCATCGAGCAGTTCTTC
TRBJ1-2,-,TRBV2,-,CASRDTSQRYGYTF,TGTGCCAGCAGGGACACGAGCCAACGCTATGGCTACACCTTC
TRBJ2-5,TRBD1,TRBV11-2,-,CASSLDPTGAWETQYF,TGTGCCAGCAGCTTAGATCCCACAGGGGCCTGGGAGACCCAGTACTTC
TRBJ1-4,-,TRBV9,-,CASSPIGGSEKLFF,TGTGCCAGCAGCCCCATCGGGGGAAGTGAAAAACTGTTTTTT